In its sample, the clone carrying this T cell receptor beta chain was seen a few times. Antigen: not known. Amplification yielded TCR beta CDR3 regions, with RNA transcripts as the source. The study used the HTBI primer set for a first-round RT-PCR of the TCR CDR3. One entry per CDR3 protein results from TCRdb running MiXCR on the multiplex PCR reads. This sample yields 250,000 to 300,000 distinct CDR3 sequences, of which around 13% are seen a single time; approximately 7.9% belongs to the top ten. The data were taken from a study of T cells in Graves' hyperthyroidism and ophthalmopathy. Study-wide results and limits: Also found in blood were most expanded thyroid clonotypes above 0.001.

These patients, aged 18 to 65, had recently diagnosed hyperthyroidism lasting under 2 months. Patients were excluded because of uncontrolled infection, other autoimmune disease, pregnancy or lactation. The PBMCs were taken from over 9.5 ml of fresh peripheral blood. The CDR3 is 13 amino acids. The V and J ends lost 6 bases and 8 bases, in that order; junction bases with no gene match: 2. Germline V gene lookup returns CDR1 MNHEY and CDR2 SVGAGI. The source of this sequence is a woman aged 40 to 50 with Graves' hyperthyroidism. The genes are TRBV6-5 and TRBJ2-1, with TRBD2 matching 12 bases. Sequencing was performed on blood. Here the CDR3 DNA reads TGTGCCAGCAGGACTAGCGGGAGTCATGAGCAGTTCTTC. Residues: CASRTSGSHEQFF.